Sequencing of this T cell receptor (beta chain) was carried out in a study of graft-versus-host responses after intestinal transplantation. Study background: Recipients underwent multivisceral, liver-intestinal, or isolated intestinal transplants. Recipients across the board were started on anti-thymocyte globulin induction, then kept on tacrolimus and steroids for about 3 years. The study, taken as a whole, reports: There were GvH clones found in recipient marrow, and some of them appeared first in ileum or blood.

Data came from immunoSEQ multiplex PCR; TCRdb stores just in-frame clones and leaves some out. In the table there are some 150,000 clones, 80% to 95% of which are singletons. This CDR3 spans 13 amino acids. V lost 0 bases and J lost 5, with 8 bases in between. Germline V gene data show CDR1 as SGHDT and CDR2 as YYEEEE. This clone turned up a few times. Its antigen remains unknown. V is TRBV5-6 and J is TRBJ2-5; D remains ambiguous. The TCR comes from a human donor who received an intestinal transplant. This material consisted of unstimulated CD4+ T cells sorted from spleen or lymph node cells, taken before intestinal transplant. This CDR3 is CASSLGVIETQYF. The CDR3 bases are TGTGCCAGCAGCTTGGGGGTTATCGAGACCCAGTACTTC.